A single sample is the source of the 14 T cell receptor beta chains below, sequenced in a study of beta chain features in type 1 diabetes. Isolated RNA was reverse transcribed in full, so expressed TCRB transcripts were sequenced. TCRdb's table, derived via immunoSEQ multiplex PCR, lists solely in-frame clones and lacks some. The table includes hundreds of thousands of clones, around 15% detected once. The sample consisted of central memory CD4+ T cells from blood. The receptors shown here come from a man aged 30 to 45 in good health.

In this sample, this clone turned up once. DNA of the CDR3: TGTGCCAGCACCGATGGTGTGTGGGACTATAATTCACCCCTCCACTTT. As protein: CASTDGVWDYNSPLHF. This chain links TRBV5-6 with TRBJ1-6; the D is unclear. V lost 6 bases to trimming and J lost 3 bases, with 16 bases between them. The CDR3 extends over 16 amino acids. The germline gives CDR1 SGHDT, CDR2 YYEEEE.

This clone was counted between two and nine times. The CDR3 DNA reads TGTGCCAGCAGGGGGACAGTCACCGGGGAGCTGTTTTTT. Its translation: CASRGTVTGELFF. The chain is built from TRBV25-1 and TRBJ2-2; 7 nucleotides agree with TRBD1. The trim removed 6 bases at V and 4 bases at J, leaving 2 bases unmatched. The CDR3 length is 13 residues. The germline gives CDR1 MGHDK, CDR2 SYGVNS.

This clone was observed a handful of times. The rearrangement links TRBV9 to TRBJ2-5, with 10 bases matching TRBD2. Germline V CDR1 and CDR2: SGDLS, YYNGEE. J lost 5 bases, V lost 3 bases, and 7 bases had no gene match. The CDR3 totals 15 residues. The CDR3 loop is CASSASGRGVETQYF. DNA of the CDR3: TGTGCCAGCAGCGCTAGCGGGAGAGGCGTTGAGACCCAGTACTTC.

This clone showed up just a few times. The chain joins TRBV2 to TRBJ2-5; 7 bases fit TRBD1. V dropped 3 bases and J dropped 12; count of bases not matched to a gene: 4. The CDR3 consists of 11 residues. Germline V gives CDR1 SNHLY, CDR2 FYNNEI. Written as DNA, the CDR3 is TGTGCCAGCAGTGACACCGGGACAGAGTACTTC. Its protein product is CASSDTGTEYF.

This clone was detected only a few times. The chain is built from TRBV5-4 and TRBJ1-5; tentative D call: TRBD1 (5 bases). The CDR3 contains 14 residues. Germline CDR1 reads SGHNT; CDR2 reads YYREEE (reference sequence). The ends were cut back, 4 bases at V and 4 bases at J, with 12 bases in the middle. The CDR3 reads CASSQGSGNQPQHF. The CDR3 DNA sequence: TGTGCCAGCAGCCAGGGTAGCGGGAATCAGCCCCAGCATTTT.

CDR3 loop: CASSEGPGPTWIQYF. As DNA, the CDR3 is TGTGCCAGCAGTGAAGGGCCGGGGCCTACTTGGATTCAGTACTTC. The rearrangement joins TRBV6-1 to TRBJ2-4; the D gene could be TRBD1 or TRBD2 (5 bases each). CDR1 and CDR2 (germline): MNHNS, SASEGT. The V end was cut by 1 base, the J end by 10 bases, with 17 bases between. There are 15 residues in the CDR3.

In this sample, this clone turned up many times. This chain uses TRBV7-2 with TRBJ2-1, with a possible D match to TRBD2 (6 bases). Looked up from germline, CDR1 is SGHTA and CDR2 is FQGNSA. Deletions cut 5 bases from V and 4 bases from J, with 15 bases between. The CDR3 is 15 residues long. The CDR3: CASSPLGGSYNEQFF. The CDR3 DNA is TGTGCCAGCAGCCCTTTGGGGGGTTCATACAATGAGCAGTTCTTC.

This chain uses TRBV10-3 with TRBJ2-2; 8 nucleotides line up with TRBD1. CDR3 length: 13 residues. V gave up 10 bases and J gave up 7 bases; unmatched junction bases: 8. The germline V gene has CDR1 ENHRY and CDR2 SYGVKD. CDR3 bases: TGTGCCACGTCAGGGGGCGCGGGCGGGGAGCTGTTTTTT. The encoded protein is CATSGGAGGELFF.

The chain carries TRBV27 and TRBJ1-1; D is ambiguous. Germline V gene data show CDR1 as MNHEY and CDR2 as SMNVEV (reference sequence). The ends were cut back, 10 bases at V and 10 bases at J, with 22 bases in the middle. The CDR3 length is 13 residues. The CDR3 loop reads CATSRKWGERAFF. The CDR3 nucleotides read TGTGCCACCTCACGGAAATGGGGAGAGCGAGCTTTCTTT.

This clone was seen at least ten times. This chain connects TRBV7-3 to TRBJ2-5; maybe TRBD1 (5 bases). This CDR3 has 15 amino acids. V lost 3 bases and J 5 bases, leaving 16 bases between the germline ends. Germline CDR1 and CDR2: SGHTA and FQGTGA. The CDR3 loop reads CASSFSVGLGETQYF. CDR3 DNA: TGTGCCAGCAGCTTTTCAGTGGGGCTTGGGGAGACCCAGTACTTC.

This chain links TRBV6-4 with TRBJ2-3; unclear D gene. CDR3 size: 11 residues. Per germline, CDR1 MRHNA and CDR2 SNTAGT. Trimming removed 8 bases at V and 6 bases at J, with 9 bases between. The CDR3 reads CASGHGDTQYF. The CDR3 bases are TGTGCCAGCGGCCATGGGGATACGCAGTATTTT.

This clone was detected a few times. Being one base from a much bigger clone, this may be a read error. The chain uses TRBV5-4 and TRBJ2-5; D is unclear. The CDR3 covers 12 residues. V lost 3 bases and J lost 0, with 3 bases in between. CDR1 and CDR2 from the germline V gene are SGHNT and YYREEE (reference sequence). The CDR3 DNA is TGTGCCAGCAGCTACTACCAAGAGACCCAGTACTTC. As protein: CASSYYQETQYF.

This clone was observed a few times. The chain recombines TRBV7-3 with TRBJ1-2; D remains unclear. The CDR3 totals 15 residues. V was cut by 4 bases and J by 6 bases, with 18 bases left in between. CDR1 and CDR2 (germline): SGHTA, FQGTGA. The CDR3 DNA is TGTGCCAGCAGCTCATGGACTGCTACCGCGGATGGCTACACCTTC. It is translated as CASSSWTATADGYTF.

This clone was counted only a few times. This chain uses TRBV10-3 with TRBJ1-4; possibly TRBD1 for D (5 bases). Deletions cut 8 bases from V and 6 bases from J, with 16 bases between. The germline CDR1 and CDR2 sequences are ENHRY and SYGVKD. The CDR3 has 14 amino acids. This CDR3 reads CAIGNTVGDEKLFF. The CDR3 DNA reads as TGTGCCATCGGGAACACGGTGGGGGATGAAAAACTGTTTTTT.